This TCR beta chain was recovered during a study of T cells in Graves' hyperthyroidism and ophthalmopathy. Study background: Peripheral blood was secured at the point of initial diagnosis, before any treatment. Study results and limitations: Model predictions of ophthalmopathy came a median around 7.1 months before onset.

CDR3 length: 13 amino acids. CDR1 LNHDA and CDR2 SQIVND come from the germline V gene (reference sequence). The germline V and J ends were trimmed by 1 base and 8 bases, with 8 bases remaining between them. Comment on this clonotype: Its specificity is unknown.

Clinical symptoms, serum thyroxine, TRAb, thyroid ultrasound and orbital computed tomography informed diagnoses. Amplified regions were TCR beta CDR3 sequences from RNA transcripts. First-round RT-PCR of the TCR CDR3 relied on the HTBI primer set. TCRdb reprocessed the multiplex PCR reads with MiXCR, giving one entry per CDR3 protein. This sample has fewer than 850,000 distinct CDR3 sequences, with 15% to 20% found just once. The chain recombines TRBV19 with TRBJ1-4; D is uncertain. The material sequenced was blood. The origin of this receptor is a man aged 50 to 60 with Graves' hyperthyroidism. CDR3 coding DNA: TGTGCCAGTAGTATAGTCTCTGAAGAAAAACTGTTTTTT. Its translation is CASSIVSEEKLFF.